This record covers a single T cell receptor (beta chain). This record belongs to a study of blood T cell repertoires in COVID-19. Overall study context: Samples representing acute and convalescent COVID-19 were sourced from the United States, Italy and Spain. In each case, the material was cDNA or gDNA derived from T cells, B-cell-depleted T cells, or PBMCs.

V was cut by 3 bases and J by 5 bases, with 16 bases left in between. The CDR3 length is 15 residues. Looked up from germline, CDR1 is WSHSY and CDR2 is SAAADI. The study recruited people aged roughly 18 to 100 years across roughly 23 US areas. Cohorts were assigned according to the clinical history that participants reported. TCRdb keeps only in-frame clones here, not all; method: immunoSEQ multiplex PCR. The table has some 200,000 clones, around 83% seen once. Sequenced material: PBMCs or T cells enriched from blood (not recorded which). This TCR came from a woman aged 40 to 55 with acute COVID-19. V is TRBV10-2 and J is TRBJ1-2, with D possibly TRBD1 on 5 matching bases. This CDR3 reads CASSDRDRAGYGYTF. The CDR3 DNA follows: TGCGCCAGCAGTGACCGGGACCGGGCGGGGTATGGCTACACCTTC.